These T cell receptor beta chains were read from a single sample in a study of OX40 agonist ivuxolimab in advanced cancers. Repertoires were generated with immunoSEQ multiplex PCR, while TCRdb's copy carries only in-frame clones and drops some. Among some 150,000 clones listed, about nine tenths were seen once. This material consisted of CD4+ or CD8+ T cells sorted from blood, taken in a trial of the OX40 agonist ivuxolimab. Receptors originate from an adult with an advanced solid tumor such as melanoma, head and neck, liver or kidney cancer. The CDR3 runs from the conserved cysteine through the conserved F or W. D genes are given only for firm matches. The listing skips clone size in some rows; elsewhere it reads once, few, many or a size class.

NA	TRBJ1-2	15	TRBV5-6	NA	CASSLDGFSPGGYTF	TGTGCCAGCAGCTTGGATGGCTTCTCTCCGGGTGGCTACACCTTC
NA	TRBJ1-1	15	TRBV5-1	NA	CASSLEESLGTEAFF	TGCGCCAGCAGCTTGGAAGAATCTCTCGGCACTGAAGCTTTCTTT
TRBD2	TRBJ2-7	16	TRBV5-1	NA	CASSVHGTSGAYEQYF	TGCGCCAGCAGCGTGCATGGGACTAGCGGAGCCTACGAGCAGTACTTC
TRBD1	TRBJ1-5	13	TRBV6-5	few	CASRRDSDQPQHF	TGTGCCAGCAGGAGGGACAGCGATCAGCCCCAGCATTTT
TRBD1	TRBJ1-1	15	TRBV7-8	NA	CASSPQQGFGTEAFF	TGTGCCAGCAGTCCGCAACAGGGGTTCGGCACTGAAGCTTTCTTT
NA	TRBJ2-7	12	TRBV5-1	NA	CASSLGTYEQYF	TGCGCCAGCAGCTTGGGGACCTACGAGCAGTACTTC
TRBD2	TRBJ2-5	17	TRBV5-1	NA	CASSFYRQGGPQETQYF	TGCGCCAGCAGCTTTTACCGGCAGGGAGGGCCGCAAGAGACCCAGTACTTC
NA	TRBJ1-5	13	TRBV7-9	few	CASSLSGPQPQHF	TGTGCCAGCAGCTTGTCAGGGCCCCAGCCCCAGCATTTT
NA	TRBJ1-3	13	TRBV2	NA	CASSEFAGNTIYF	TGTGCCAGCAGTGAGTTTGCTGGAAACACCATATATTTT
TRBD1	TRBJ2-7	13	TRBV7-2	NA	CASSAVRGYEQYF	TGTGCCAGCAGTGCCGTCAGGGGGTACGAGCAGTACTTC
NA	TRBJ1-5	13	TRBV2	few	CASTGETNQPQHF	TGTGCCAGTACAGGAGAAACGAATCAGCCCCAGCATTTT